The 7 T cell receptor beta chains given below trace back to one sample, sequenced in a study of cytomegalovirus exposure and HLA in healthy donors. PCR primers comprised 60 Vbeta and 13 Jbeta primers. Sequencing was performed with immunoSEQ multiplex PCR; in TCRdb, only in-frame clones are kept and a portion is missing. The profile shows around 130,000 clones, approximately 68% of them singletons. Sequenced: PBMCs. The receptors shown here come from a man in his thirties or forties in good health and CMV-seropositive.

In its sample, this clone was seen once. J is TRBJ1-1 and V is TRBV7-2, with 8 bases that match TRBD1. The CDR3 is 15 amino acids. V gave up 4 bases and J gave up 0 bases; unmatched junction bases: 4. The germline V gene has CDR1 SGHTA and CDR2 FQGNSA. This chain's CDR3 is CASSYKTGVNTEAFF. The CDR3 coding sequence is TGTGCCAGCAGCTACAAGACAGGGGTGAACACTGAAGCTTTCTTT. Together with reference TRBV7-2 and TRBJ1-1, the CDR3 gives the full variable domain: GAGVSQSPSNKVTEKGKDVELRCDPISGHTALYWYRQSLGQGLEFLIYFQGNSAPDKSGLPSDRFSAERTGGSVSTLTIQRTQQEDSAVYLCASSYKTGVNTEAFFGQGTRLTVV.

In its sample, this clone was seen once. The chain recombines TRBV29-1 with TRBJ2-5, with 12 nucleotides matching TRBD2. The closer fit of TRBJ2-7 to the DNA end suggests the J call may be wrong. In germline, CDR1 is SQVTM, CDR2 ANQGSEA. This CDR3 is built from 16 residues. The CDR3 loop is CSVGPPTSGRSYEQYF. In DNA, the CDR3 is TGCAGCGTTGGACCCCCTACTAGCGGGAGGTCCTACGAGCAGTACTTC.

The chain uses TRBV10-1 and TRBJ2-5; possibly TRBD1 for D (5 bases). The J call may be incorrect, as the DNA end agrees better with TRBJ2-7. CDR1 and CDR2 (germline): WNHNN, SYGVQD (reference sequence). This CDR3 comprises 13 residues. The chain's CDR3 is CASSGQHSHEQYF. CDR3 nucleotide sequence: TGCGCCAGCAGTGGACAGCACAGCCACGAGCAGTACTTC.

This clone was counted between two and nine times. The chain recombines TRBV7-3 with TRBJ2-3, with TRBD1 identical over 8 bases. Germline V gene sequence: CDR1 SGHTA, CDR2 FQGTGA. V was clipped by 4 bases and J by 10 bases; unmatched bases: 4. The CDR3 has 12 amino acids. CDR3 DNA sequence: TGTGCCAGCAGCTCCGGACAGGGAGCGCAGTATTTT. The encoded protein is CASSSGQGAQYF.

The V call is TRBV4-3, the J call TRBJ2-1; TRBD2 agrees at 8 bases. The CDR3 runs to 14 residues. Trimming took 3 bases from V and 4 from J; bases not matched to a gene: 2. Germline V gene sequence: CDR1 LGHNA, CDR2 YSLEER. CDR3 in amino acids: CASSQLAGYNEQFF. The CDR3 DNA reads as TGCGCCAGCAGCCAGTTAGCGGGGTACAATGAGCAGTTCTTC.

This clone came up once. J is TRBJ1-2 and V is TRBV4-1, with D possibly matching TRBD1 (5 bases). The CDR3 totals 15 residues. Germline V gives CDR1 MGHRA, CDR2 YSYEKL. The V end lost 1 base, the J end lost 4 bases, and 13 bases lay between the germline ends. Here the CDR3 DNA reads TGCGCCAGCAGCCAAGGGTGGGGCGAGTTCTATGGCTACACCTTC. This codes for CASSQGWGEFYGYTF.

This chain connects TRBV2 to TRBJ2-5; 8 nucleotides agree with TRBD2. This CDR3 has 15 residues. Germline lookup yields CDR1 SNHLY and CDR2 FYNNEI. Unmatched junction bases numbered 11, after V lost 6 bases and J lost 5 bases. Here the CDR3 DNA reads TGTGCCAGCAGCGGACTAAGCGGGAGCGGCGAGACCCAGTACTTC. This gives the protein CASSGLSGSGETQYF.